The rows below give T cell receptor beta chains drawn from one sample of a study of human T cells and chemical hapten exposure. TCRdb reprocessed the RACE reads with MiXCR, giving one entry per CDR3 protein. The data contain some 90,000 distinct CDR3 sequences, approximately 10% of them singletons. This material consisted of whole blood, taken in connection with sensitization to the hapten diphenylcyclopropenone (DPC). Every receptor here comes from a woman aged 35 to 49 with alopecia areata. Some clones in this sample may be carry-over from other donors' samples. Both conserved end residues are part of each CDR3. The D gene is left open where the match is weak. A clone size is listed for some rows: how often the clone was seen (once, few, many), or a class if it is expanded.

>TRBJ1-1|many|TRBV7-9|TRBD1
CASSPDGPGQGAVREAFF
TGTGCCAGCAGCCCCGATGGACCGGGACAGGGGGCGGTAAGGGAAGCTTTCTTT
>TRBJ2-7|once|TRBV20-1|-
CSAKKAGSYEQYF
TGCAGTGCTAAGAAGGCAGGCTCCTACGAGCAGTACTTC
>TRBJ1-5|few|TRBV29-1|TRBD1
CSVWTGGNQPQHF
TGCAGCGTTTGGACAGGGGGCAATCAGCCCCAGCATTTT
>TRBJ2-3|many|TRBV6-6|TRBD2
CASRPRTSGSGTDTQYF
TGTGCCAGCAGACCAAGGACTAGCGGGAGCGGCACAGATACGCAGTATTTT
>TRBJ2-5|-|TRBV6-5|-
CASSSEYQETQYF
TGTGCCAGCAGTTCGGAGTACCAAGAGACCCAGTACTTC
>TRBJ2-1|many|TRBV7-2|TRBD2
CASSEVYGRTSGTYNEQFF
TGTGCCAGCAGCGAAGTATATGGGAGGACTAGCGGGACCTACAATGAGCAGTTCTTC
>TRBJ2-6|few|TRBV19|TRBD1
CASRNTGAGANVLTF
TGTGCCAGTAGGAATACAGGGGCTGGGGCCAACGTCCTGACTTTC
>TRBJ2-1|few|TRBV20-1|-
CSARILGQLYNEQFF
TGCAGTGCTAGAATCCTAGGCCAACTCTACAATGAGCAGTTCTTC
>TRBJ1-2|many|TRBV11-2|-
CASSLVTLNYGYTF
TGTGCCAGCAGCTTAGTGACTCTTAACTATGGCTACACCTTC
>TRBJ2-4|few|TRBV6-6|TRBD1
CASSSRNTADRLNIQYF
TGTGCCAGCAGTTCTAGGAACACGGCGGACAGGCTAAACATTCAGTACTTC
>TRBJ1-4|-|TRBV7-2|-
CASSWTPEEKLFF
TGTGCCAGCAGCTGGACACCGGAGGAAAAACTGTTTTTT
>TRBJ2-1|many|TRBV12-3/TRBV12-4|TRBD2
CASSRASGAHNEQFF
TGTGCCAGCAGTCGGGCTAGCGGGGCTCACAATGAGCAGTTCTTC
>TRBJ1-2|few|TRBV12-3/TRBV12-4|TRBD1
CASSRGTGDGYTF
TGTGCCAGCAGTCGCGGGACAGGGGATGGCTACACCTTC